This T cell receptor beta chain was recovered during a study of long-term antiretroviral therapy in people with HIV. Study conclusions and caveats: CDR3 length ranges were narrower in HIV repertoires than in controls. Diversity remained lower than transplant donor controls, even though it increased after ART.

CDR1 SGHRS and CDR2 YFSETQ come from the germline V gene. V was clipped by 0 bases and J by 6 bases, with 11 bases between them. This CDR3 region has 14 residues. Everyone in the study who had HIV was treated in the United States. Investigators performed immunoSEQ version v3.0 at survey level. The sequencing target was about 35,000-55,000 T-cell genomes per sample. TCRdb keeps only in-frame clones here, not all; method: immunoSEQ multiplex PCR. The table has approximately 32,000 clones, 80% to 90% seen once. In regard to this clone: What it binds is not known.

The sample was unsorted PBMCs, taken 0.4 years before starting antiretroviral therapy. The chain carries TRBV5-1 and TRBJ2-3; D possibly matches TRBD1 or TRBD2 (6 bases each). This TCR derives from a young man with HIV. The CDR3 protein is CASSLEGGLDTQYF. The DNA for the CDR3 is TGCGCCAGCAGCTTGGAAGGGGGGCTGGATACGCAGTATTTT.